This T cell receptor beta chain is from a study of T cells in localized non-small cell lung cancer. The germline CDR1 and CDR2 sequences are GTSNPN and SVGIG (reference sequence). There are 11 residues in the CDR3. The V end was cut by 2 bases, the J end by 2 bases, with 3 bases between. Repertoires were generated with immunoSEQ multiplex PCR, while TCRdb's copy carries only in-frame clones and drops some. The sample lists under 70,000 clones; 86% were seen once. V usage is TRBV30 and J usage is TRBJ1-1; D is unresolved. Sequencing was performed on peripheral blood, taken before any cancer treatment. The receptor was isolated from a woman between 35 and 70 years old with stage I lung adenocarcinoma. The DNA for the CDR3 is TGTGCCTGGAGTCGCAACACTGAAGCTTTCTTT. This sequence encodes CAWSRNTEAFF. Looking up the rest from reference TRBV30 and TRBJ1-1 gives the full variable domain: SQTIHQWPATLVQPVGSPLSLECTVEGTSNPNLYWYRQAAGRGLQLLFYSVGIGQISSEVPQNLSASRPQDRQFILSSKKLLLSDSGFYLCAWSRNTEAFFGQGTRLTVV.